The present T cell receptor (beta chain) was sequenced within a study of T cell changes during pregnancy in multiple sclerosis. Sequenced by immunoSEQ multiplex PCR; TCRdb stores in-frame clones only, minus some. The table includes more than 85,000 clones, approximately 92% detected once. CDR1 and CDR2 (germline): MDHEN, SYDVKM. The trim removed 2 bases at V and 9 bases at J, leaving 7 bases unmatched. The CDR3 loop spans 14 amino acids. The sequence was obtained from a female donor with multiple sclerosis, enrolled in a pregnancy study. This sequence joins TRBV28 and TRBJ1-5; 7 bases align to TRBD1. Source: peripheral blood, taken in the second trimester of pregnancy. The CDR3 spells CASSLNRGVWPQHF. Here the CDR3 DNA reads TGTGCCAGCAGTTTAAACAGGGGCGTATGGCCCCAGCATTTT.